The 19 T cell receptor beta chains listed next were all sequenced from one sample in a study of T cells in Graves' hyperthyroidism and ophthalmopathy. TCR beta CDR3 region amplification was performed from RNA transcripts. HTBI primers were employed in a first-round RT-PCR of the TCR CDR3. TCRdb analysed the multiplex PCR reads with MiXCR anew, one entry per CDR3 protein. The table lists around 420,000 distinct CDR3 sequences, 15% to 18% of them singletons. The specimen was blood. All receptors derive from a woman aged 18 to 35 with Graves' hyperthyroidism.

This clonotype came up many times. This chain connects TRBV30 to TRBJ2-7; weak D call: TRBD1 (5 bases). The CDR3 is 13 residues long. Trimming left V 1 base short and J 4 bases short, with 11 bases between. CDR1 is GTSNPN, CDR2 SVGIG, per germline (reference sequence). The CDR3 DNA reads TGTGCCTGGAGTGCCTCGACAGCTTACGAGCAGTACTTC. Encoded protein: CAWSASTAYEQYF.

This clonotype has at least ten counts. V is TRBV5-1 and J is TRBJ1-2, with no clear D. Per germline, CDR1 SGHRS and CDR2 YFSETQ. V dropped 4 bases and J dropped 0 bases, with 16 bases sitting between them. CDR3 size: 16 residues. CDR3 sequence reads: CASSPGVGTTNYGYTF. The CDR3 DNA reads TGCGCCAGCAGCCCCGGGGTCGGCACCACTAACTATGGCTACACCTTC.

This chain uses TRBV2 with TRBJ1-5, with D hard to call. In germline, CDR1 is SNHLY, CDR2 FYNNEI. V shed 6 bases and J shed 6 bases, with 12 bases lying between them. The CDR3 contains 13 residues. CDR3 nucleotides: TGTGCCAGCAGGGGCAGCAGTGTTCAGCCCCAGCATTTT. Translating gives CASRGSSVQPQHF.

Many counts were recorded for this clonotype. V usage is TRBV7-9 and J usage is TRBJ2-5; D could derive from TRBD1 or TRBD2 (5 bases each). V was shortened by 1 base and J by 5 bases, with 17 bases between the two germline ends. Germline V gene data show CDR1 as SEHNR and CDR2 as FQNEAQ (reference sequence). CDR3 length equals 16 residues. Written as DNA, the CDR3 is TGTGCCAGCAGCTTAGATGGGACGGGGCTCCGGGAGACCCAGTACTTC. Protein product: CASSLDGTGLRETQYF.

V gene TRBV20-1 combines with J gene TRBJ2-7; TRBD1 is a possible D gene (5 bases). This CDR3 spans 13 amino acids. Germline loops: CDR1 DFQATT, CDR2 SNEGSKA (reference sequence). Between the trimmed V and J ends, which lost 3 bases and 6 bases, there was a span of 15 bases. CDR3 sequence (DNA): TGCAGTGCTAGCAACAGGCATAGCTTCGAGCAGTACTTC. Its protein product is CSASNRHSFEQYF.

This clonotype has just a few counts. V is TRBV3-1 and J is TRBJ2-3, with 8 bases aligning to TRBD2. This CDR3 comprises 15 residues. Unmatched junction bases numbered 6, after V lost 3 bases and J lost 4 bases. Germline CDR1 and CDR2: LGHDT and YNNKEL (reference sequence). The DNA of the CDR3 is TGTGCCAGCAGCCATCCACGGGGGGGCTCAGATACGCAGTATTTT. It specifies CASSHPRGGSDTQYF.

J is TRBJ1-5 and V is TRBV19; weak D call: TRBD1 (5 bases). V was shortened by 6 bases and J by 4 bases, with 16 bases between the two germline ends. The germline V gene has CDR1 LNHDA and CDR2 SQIVND (reference sequence). The CDR3 extends over 15 amino acids. CDR3 nucleotides: TGTGCCAGTAGGAGTGGGGCGGGAAGGAATCAGCCCCAGCATTTT. As protein: CASRSGAGRNQPQHF.

This clonotype showed up many times. The V and J genes are TRBV20-1 and TRBJ2-1, with 12 bases lining up with TRBD2. Germline lookup yields CDR1 DFQATT and CDR2 SNEGSKA (reference sequence). The ends lost 2 bases at V and 3 bases at J; junction bases unmatched: 11. The CDR3 contains 18 residues. The CDR3 nucleotides are TGCAGTGCTAGACCTTTCGAGACTAGCGGGAGCCGCTACAATGAGCAGTTCTTC. Translation: CSARPFETSGSRYNEQFF.

For this clonotype: Given a much more abundant clone one base away, this may be a read error. The V and J genes are TRBV7-6 and TRBJ1-2, with a possible D match to TRBD1 (6 bases). CDR1 and CDR2 (germline): SGHVS, FNYEAQ. The CDR3 has 13 residues. V was trimmed by 5 bases and J by 9 bases, leaving 16 bases between them. The CDR3 nucleotides read TGTGCCAGCAGCCCCGAGGGGGGTAGCAGCTACACCTTC. Encoded protein: CASSPEGGSSYTF.

This clonotype was counted only a few times. This may be a read error: a much more frequent sequence differs by one nucleotide. The conserved phenylalanine or tryptophan is not found at the CDR3 terminus, so this likely reflects a read error. V gene TRBV20-1 combines with J gene TRBJ2-3; a weak D match, TRBD2 (6 bases). This CDR3 contains 16 residues. The V end lost 1 base, the J end lost 2 bases, and 16 bases lay between the germline ends. CDR1 and CDR2 from the germline V gene are DFQATT and SNEGSKA (reference sequence). The CDR3 nucleotides read TGCAGTGCTAGAGTGTGGCGGGAACTTAACACAGATACGCAGTATTCT. It translates to CSARVWRELNTDTQYS.

This clonotype was picked up many times. The chain links TRBV2 to TRBJ2-3; the match to TRBD2 covers 9 bases. Germline V gives CDR1 SNHLY, CDR2 FYNNEI. The CDR3 is 15 amino acids. Germline trimming cut 6 bases from V and 5 bases from J; bases unmatched to any gene: 9. The CDR3 sequence: CASSPTSGRRDTQYF. CDR3 DNA sequence: TGTGCCAGCAGCCCGACTAGCGGTAGAAGAGATACGCAGTATTTT.

This clonotype was picked up many times. The V and J genes are TRBV7-8 and TRBJ2-7; 7 bases line up with TRBD1. There are 18 residues in the CDR3. V was clipped by 5 bases and J by 2 bases; unmatched bases: 18. The V gene's germline CDR1 is SGHVS and CDR2 FQNEAQ. Written as DNA, the CDR3 is TGTGCCAGCAGCACCTCCAGGGACAGCGTACCTCTACCCTACGAGCAGTACTTC. Protein sequence: CASSTSRDSVPLPYEQYF.

This clonotype was picked up many times. V and J are TRBV19 and TRBJ2-2; D call uncertain. CDR3 length: 12 residues. Germline-derived CDR1 and CDR2 are LNHDA and SQIVND (reference sequence). V was trimmed by 7 bases and J by 6 bases, leaving 9 bases between them. The CDR3 nucleotides read TGTGCCAGTAAGGCTGGAGCCGGGGAGCTGTTTTTT. Encoded protein: CASKAGAGELFF.

This clonotype was detected many times. The V call is TRBV6-1, the J call TRBJ2-7; the match to TRBD2 covers 11 bases. Trimming removed 6 bases from V and 3 bases from J; junction bases left unmatched: 7. This CDR3 has 15 amino acids. The germline V gene encodes CDR1 MNHNS and CDR2 SASEGT. Here the CDR3 reads CASSPLAGGDYEQYF. In DNA, the CDR3 is TGTGCCAGCAGCCCCCTAGCGGGGGGCGACTACGAGCAGTACTTC.

This chain uses TRBV6-2 or TRBV6-3 with TRBJ2-3, with unresolved D. CDR1 is MNHEY, CDR2 SVGEGT, per germline. V was clipped by 5 bases and J by 2 bases, with 11 bases between them. The CDR3 extends over 14 amino acids. CDR3 loop: CASSQTYTTDTQYF. DNA of the CDR3: TGTGCCAGCAGTCAAACCTACACCACAGATACGCAGTATTTT.

This clonotype was seen many times. The rearrangement joins TRBV19 to TRBJ1-5, with TRBD1 as a possible D gene (6 bases). The V gene's germline CDR1 is LNHDA and CDR2 SQIVND (reference sequence). Trimming took off 5 bases at V and 6 bases at J, with 17 bases between the two ends. The CDR3 is 15 residues long. CDR3 amino acids: CASSSYTGQSQPQHF. In nucleotides, the CDR3 is TGTGCCAGTAGTTCCTATACAGGGCAGAGTCAGCCCCAGCATTTT.

This clonotype has a count of ten or more. The CDR3 region has the DNA TGCGCCAGCAGCTTGGGAGCCCCGAACACCGGGGAGCTGTTTTTT. It specifies CASSLGAPNTGELFF. The rearrangement uses TRBV5-1 and TRBJ2-2; D ambiguous. This CDR3 region has 15 residues. The germline V gene has CDR1 SGHRS and CDR2 YFSETQ. Trimming took off 0 bases at V and 0 bases at J, with 6 bases between the two ends.

This clonotype was counted ten times or more. The chain combines TRBV5-1 with TRBJ2-7; D gene unclear. Deletions cut 3 bases from V and 7 bases from J, with 8 bases between. CDR3 size: 11 residues. Germline CDR1 SGHRS, CDR2 YFSETQ. This CDR3 is CASSWRGEQYF. CDR3 DNA sequence: TGCGCCAGCAGCTGGCGTGGGGAGCAGTACTTC. The full variable domain, completed using reference TRBV5-1 and TRBJ2-7, is KAGVTQTPRYLIKTRGQQVTLSCSPISGHRSVSWYQQTPGQGLQFLFEYFSETQRNKGNFPGRFSGRQFSNSRSEMNVSTLELGDSALYLCASSWRGEQYFGPGTRLTVT.

This clonotype was recorded many times. The chain combines TRBV5-6 with TRBJ1-1; a possible D gene is TRBD1 (5 bases). The germline gives CDR1 SGHDT, CDR2 YYEEEE. Trimming removed 2 bases from V and 0 bases from J, with 11 bases in between. The CDR3 is made up of 15 amino acids. The CDR3 loop is CASSLRGTMNTEAFF. For the CDR3, the DNA is TGTGCCAGCAGCTTAAGGGGCACTATGAACACTGAAGCTTTCTTT. The full variable domain, in which reference TRBV5-6 and TRBJ1-1 provide the parts outside the CDR3, is DAGVTQSPTHLIKTRGQQVTLRCSPKSGHDTVSWYQQALGQGPQFIFQYYEEEERQRGNFPDRFSGHQFPNYSSELNVNALLLGDSALYLCASSLRGTMNTEAFFGQGTRLTVV.